This T cell receptor beta chain was recovered during a study of control samples from healthy donors and cancer patients. Profiling relied on immunoSEQ multiplex PCR, and the TCRdb table lists in-frame clones only, not all of them. The table lists tens of thousands of clones, over 80% of them singletons, with roughly 50% in the top ten. This clone was counted a single time. This TCR came from a man aged 55 to 70 in good health. The sequencing sample was made of blood.

The CDR3 spells CASSLEDRGQETQYF. CDR3 sequence (DNA): TGTGCCAGCAGCTTAGAGGACAGGGGACAAGAGACCCAGTACTTC. The rearrangement links TRBV7-2 to TRBJ2-5; 9 bases match TRBD1. In germline, CDR1 is SGHTA, CDR2 FQGNSA. The V and J ends lost 1 base and 2 bases, in that order; junction bases with no gene match: 2. The CDR3 loop spans 15 amino acids.